The source of this T cell receptor beta chain is a study of blood T cell repertoires in COVID-19. On the study more broadly: The analysed material was cDNA or gDNA that came from T cells, B-cell-depleted T cells, or PBMCs.

Some clones are missing from TCRdb's copy, which holds only in-frame ones; the method was immunoSEQ multiplex PCR. The table lists about 350,000 clones, 86% of them singletons, with about 7.6% in the top ten. The CDR3 length is 16 residues. CDR1 is SQVTM and CDR2 is ANQGSEA in the germline V gene. V trimming: 5 bases; J trimming: 6 bases; junction bases outside the gene matches: 13. Seattle's cohort entered during active infection and was followed longitudinally. What was sequenced was peripheral blood. This chain joins TRBV29-1 and TRBJ1-1, with 12 nucleotides matching TRBD1. The clonotype comes from a woman aged 60 to 75 with COVID-19, enrolled during active disease. CDR3 sequence: CSVFGGTGGVWAEAFF. CDR3 in DNA: TGCAGCGTTTTTGGCGGGACAGGGGGCGTTTGGGCTGAAGCTTTCTTT.